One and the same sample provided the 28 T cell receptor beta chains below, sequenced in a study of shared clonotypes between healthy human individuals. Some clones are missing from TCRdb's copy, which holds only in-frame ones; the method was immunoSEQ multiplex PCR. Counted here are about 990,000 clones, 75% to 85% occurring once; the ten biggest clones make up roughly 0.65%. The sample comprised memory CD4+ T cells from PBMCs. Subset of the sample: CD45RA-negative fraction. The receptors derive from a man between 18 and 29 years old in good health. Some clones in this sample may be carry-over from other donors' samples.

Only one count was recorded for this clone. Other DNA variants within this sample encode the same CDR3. The CDR3 region is CASSLRRHNNQPQHF. The CDR3 region has the DNA TGTGCCAGCAGCTTGCGGAGGCACAACAATCAGCCCCAGCATTTT. V and J are TRBV13 and TRBJ1-5; the D is unclear. CDR3 size: 15 residues. Germline V gene data show CDR1 as PRHDT and CDR2 as FYEKMQ (reference sequence). Trimming took off 3 bases at V and 3 bases at J, with 12 bases between the two ends. Based on the CDR3 plus reference TRBV13 and TRBJ1-5, the full variable domain is AAGVIQSPRHLIKEKRETATLKCYPIPRHDTVYWYQQGPGQDPQFLISFYEKMQSDKGSIPDRFSAQQFSDYHSELNMSSLELGDSALYFCASSLRRHNNQPQHFGDGTRLSIL.

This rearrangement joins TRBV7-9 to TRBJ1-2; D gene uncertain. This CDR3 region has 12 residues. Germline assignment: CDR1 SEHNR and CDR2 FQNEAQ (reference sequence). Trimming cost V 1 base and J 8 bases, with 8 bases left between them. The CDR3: CASSLDIRGYTF. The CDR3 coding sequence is TGTGCCAGCAGCTTAGATATCCGGGGCTACACCTTC.

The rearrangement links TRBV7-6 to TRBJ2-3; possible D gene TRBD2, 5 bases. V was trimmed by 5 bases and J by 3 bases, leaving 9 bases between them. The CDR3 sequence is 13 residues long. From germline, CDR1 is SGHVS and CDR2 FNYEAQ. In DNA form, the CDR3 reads TGTGCCAGCAGCCCGGGGATAACAGATACGCAGTATTTT. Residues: CASSPGITDTQYF.

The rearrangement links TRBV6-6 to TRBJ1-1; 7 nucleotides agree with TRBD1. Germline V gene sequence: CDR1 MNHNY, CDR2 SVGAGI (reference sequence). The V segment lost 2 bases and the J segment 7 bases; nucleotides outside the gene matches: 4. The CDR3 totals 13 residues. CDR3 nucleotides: TGTGCCAGCAGTTACGGGGGGACAGTTGAAGCTTTCTTT. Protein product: CASSYGGTVEAFF.

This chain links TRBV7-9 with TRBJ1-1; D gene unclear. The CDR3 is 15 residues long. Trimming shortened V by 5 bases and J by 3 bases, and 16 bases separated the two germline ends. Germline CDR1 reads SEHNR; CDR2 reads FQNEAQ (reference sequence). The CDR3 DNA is TGTGCCAGCAGCCGTAACACGGGGAGGGACACTGAAGCTTTCTTT. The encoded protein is CASSRNTGRDTEAFF.

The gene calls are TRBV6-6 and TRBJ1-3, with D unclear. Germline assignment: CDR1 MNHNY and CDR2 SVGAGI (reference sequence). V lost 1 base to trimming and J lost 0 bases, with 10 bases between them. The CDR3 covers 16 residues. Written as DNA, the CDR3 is TGTGCCAGCAGTTACTGGACGGGTCCCTCTGGAAACACCATATATTTT. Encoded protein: CASSYWTGPSGNTIYF.

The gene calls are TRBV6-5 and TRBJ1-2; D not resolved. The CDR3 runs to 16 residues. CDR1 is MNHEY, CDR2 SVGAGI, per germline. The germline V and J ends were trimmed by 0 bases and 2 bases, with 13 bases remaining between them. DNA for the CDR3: TGTGCCAGCAGTTACTCGTATCAGGTGTCGAACTATGGCTACACCTTC. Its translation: CASSYSYQVSNYGYTF.

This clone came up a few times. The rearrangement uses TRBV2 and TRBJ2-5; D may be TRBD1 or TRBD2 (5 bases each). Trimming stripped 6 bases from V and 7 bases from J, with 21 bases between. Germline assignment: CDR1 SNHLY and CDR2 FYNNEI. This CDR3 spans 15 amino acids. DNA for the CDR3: TGTGCCAGCAGAGATCGGGACGGCGGACCGGGGACCCAGTACTTC. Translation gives CASRDRDGGPGTQYF.

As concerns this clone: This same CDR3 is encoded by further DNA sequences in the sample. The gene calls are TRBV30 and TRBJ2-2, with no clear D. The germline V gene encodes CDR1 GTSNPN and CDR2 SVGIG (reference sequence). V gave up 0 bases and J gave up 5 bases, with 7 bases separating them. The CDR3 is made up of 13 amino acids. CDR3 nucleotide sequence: TGTGCCTGGAGTGTAGGCGGAACCGGGGAGCTGTTTTTT. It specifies CAWSVGGTGELFF.

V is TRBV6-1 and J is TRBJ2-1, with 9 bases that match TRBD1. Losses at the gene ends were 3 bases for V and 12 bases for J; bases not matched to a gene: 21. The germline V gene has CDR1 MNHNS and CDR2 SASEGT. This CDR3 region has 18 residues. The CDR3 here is CASSDGWWPGDREWVQFF. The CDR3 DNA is TGTGCCAGCAGTGATGGGTGGTGGCCGGGGGACAGGGAATGGGTGCAGTTCTTC.

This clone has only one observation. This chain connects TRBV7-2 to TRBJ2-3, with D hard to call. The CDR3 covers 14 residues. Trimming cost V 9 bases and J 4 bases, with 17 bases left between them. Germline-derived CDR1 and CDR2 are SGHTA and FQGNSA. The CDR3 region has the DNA TGTGCCAGTGATGAACCGTCCTGGTCAGATACGCAGTATTTT. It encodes CASDEPSWSDTQYF.

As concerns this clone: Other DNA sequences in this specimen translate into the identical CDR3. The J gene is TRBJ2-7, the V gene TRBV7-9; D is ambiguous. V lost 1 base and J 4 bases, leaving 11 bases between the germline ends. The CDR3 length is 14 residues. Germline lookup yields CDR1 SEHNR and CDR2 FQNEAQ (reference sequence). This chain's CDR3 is CASSLGGLGYEQYF. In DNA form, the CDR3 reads TGTGCCAGCAGCTTAGGAGGTTTGGGTTACGAGCAGTACTTC.

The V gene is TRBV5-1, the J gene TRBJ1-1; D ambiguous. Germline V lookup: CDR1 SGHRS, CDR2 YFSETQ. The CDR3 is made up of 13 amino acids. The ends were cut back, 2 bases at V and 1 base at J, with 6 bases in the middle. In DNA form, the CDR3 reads TGCGCCAGCAGCTTTTTTGGGAACACTGAAGCTTTCTTT. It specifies CASSFFGNTEAFF.

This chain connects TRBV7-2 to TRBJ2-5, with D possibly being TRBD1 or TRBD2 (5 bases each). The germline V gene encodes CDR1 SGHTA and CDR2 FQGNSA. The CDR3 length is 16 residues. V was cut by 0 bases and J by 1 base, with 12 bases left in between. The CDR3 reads CASSLAGTRLQETQYF. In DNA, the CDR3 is TGTGCCAGCAGCTTAGCTGGGACGAGACTCCAAGAGACCCAGTACTTC.

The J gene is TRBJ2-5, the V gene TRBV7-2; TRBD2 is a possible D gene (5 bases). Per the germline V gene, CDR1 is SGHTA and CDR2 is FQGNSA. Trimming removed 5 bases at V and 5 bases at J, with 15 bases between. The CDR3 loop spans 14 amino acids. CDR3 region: CASSHGSTTETQYF. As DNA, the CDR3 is TGTGCCAGCAGCCATGGGAGCACAACGGAGACCCAGTACTTC.

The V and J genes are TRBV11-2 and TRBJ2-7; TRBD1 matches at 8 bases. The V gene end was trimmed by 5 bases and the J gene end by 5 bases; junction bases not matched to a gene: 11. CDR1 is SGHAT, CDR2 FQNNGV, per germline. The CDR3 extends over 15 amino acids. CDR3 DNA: TGTGCCAGCAGCCCTTGGACAGGGTCGGAGCACGAGCAGTACTTC. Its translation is CASSPWTGSEHEQYF.

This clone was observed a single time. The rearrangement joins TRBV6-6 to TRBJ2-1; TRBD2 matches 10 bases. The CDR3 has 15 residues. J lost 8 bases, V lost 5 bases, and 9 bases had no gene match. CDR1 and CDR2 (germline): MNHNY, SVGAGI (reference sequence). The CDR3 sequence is CASSHGTSAYYEQFF. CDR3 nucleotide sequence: TGTGCCAGCAGTCACGGGACTAGCGCGTACTATGAGCAGTTCTTC.

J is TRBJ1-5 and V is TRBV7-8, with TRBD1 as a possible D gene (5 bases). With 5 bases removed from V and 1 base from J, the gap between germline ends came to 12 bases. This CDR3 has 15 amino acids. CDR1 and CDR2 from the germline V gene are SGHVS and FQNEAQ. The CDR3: CASSPTRGSNQPQHF. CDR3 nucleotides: TGTGCCAGCAGCCCAACGCGGGGGAGCAATCAGCCCCAGCATTTT.

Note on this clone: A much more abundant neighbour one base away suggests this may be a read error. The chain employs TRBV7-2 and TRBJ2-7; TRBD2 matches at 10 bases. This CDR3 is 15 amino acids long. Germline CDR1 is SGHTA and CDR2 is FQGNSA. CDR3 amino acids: CASSLLAGVEYVQYF. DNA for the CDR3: TGTGCCAGCAGCCTTCTAGCGGGAGTAGAATACGTGCAGTACTTC.

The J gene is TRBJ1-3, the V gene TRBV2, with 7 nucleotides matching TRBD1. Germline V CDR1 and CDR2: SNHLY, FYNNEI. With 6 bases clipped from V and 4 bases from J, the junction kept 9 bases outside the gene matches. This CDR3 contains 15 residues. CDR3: CASSWTGGEGNTIYF. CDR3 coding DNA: TGTGCCAGCAGCTGGACAGGCGGGGAAGGAAACACCATATATTTT.

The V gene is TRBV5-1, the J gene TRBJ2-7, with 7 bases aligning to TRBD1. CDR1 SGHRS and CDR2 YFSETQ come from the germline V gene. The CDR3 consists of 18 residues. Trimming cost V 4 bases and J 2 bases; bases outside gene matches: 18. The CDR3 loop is CASSGITTGTAAPYEQYF. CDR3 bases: TGCGCCAGCAGCGGAATAACGACAGGGACCGCCGCCCCCTACGAGCAGTACTTC.

CDR3 in amino acids: CASSPRTDSWNNEQFF. In DNA form, the CDR3 reads TGTGCCAGCTCACCACGGACGGACTCCTGGAACAATGAGCAGTTCTTC. The chain is built from TRBV18 and TRBJ2-1, with D tentatively TRBD2 (5 bases). Deletions cut 1 base from V and 5 bases from J, with 15 bases between. Germline loops: CDR1 KGHSH, CDR2 LQKENI. The CDR3 has 16 amino acids.

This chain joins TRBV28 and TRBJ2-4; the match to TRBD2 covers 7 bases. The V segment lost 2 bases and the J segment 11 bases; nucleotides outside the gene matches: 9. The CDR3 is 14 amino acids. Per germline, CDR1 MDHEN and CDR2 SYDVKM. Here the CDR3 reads CASSLRTRSGLQYF. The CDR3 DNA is TGTGCCAGCAGTTTACGGACTAGAAGCGGCCTTCAGTACTTC.

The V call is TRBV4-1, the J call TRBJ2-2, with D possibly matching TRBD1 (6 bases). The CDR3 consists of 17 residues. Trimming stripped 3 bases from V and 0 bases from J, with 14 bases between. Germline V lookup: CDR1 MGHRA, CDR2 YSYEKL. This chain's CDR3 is CASSHRRTASNTGELFF. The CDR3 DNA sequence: TGCGCCAGCAGCCACCGAAGGACAGCCTCGAACACCGGGGAGCTGTTTTTT.

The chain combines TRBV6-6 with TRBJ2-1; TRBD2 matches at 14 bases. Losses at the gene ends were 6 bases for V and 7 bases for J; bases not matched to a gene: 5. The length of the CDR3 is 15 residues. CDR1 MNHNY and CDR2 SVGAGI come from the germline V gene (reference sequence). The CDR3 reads CASSQGLAGVNEQFF. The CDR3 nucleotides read TGTGCCAGCAGCCAGGGACTAGCGGGAGTGAATGAGCAGTTCTTC.

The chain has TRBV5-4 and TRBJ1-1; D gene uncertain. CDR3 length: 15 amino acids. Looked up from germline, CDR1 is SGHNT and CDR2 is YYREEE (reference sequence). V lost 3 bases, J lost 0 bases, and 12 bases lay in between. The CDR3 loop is CASSSQTAVNTEAFF. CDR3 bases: TGTGCCAGCAGCTCCCAGACGGCGGTGAACACTGAAGCTTTCTTT.

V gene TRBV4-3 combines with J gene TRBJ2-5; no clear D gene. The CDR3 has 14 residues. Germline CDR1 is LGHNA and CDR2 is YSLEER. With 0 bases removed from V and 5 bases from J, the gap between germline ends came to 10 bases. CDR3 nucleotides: TGCGCCAGCAGCCAAGAATCACCCGAGGAGACCCAGTACTTC. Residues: CASSQESPEETQYF.

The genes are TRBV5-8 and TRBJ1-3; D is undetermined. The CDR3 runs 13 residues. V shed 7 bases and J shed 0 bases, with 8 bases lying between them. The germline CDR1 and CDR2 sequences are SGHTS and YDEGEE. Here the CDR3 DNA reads TGTGCCAGCGGGAGGATCTCTGGAAACACCATATATTTT. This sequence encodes CASGRISGNTIYF.